This T cell receptor beta chain was profiled in a study of T cells in Graves' hyperthyroidism and ophthalmopathy. The table lists this clonotype with a few counts. Any patient presenting with uncontrolled infection, other autoimmune disease, pregnancy or lactation was left out. PBMCs were sourced from approximately 10 ml fresh peripheral blood. RNA transcripts were the template for amplifying TCR beta CDR3 regions. The HTBI set primed first-round TCR CDR3 RT-PCR. MiXCR, run by TCRdb on the multiplex PCR reads, gives a single entry per CDR3 protein. The sample includes about 410,000 distinct CDR3 sequences, 14% to 15% seen only once; the top ten take about 13%. Sequencing used blood. This receptor was identified in a man aged 18 to 29 with Graves' ophthalmopathy.

The CDR3 coding sequence is TGTGCCAGCAGCTCGAGTGACGCCGGGACAGGGATCTCTGGGGCCAACGTCCTGACTTTC. Protein: CASSSSDAGTGISGANVLTF. The chain recombines TRBV7-9 with TRBJ2-6; TRBD1 agrees at 9 bases. The CDR3 has 20 residues. The V gene end was trimmed by 4 bases and the J gene end by 0 bases; junction bases not matched to a gene: 13. Germline CDR1 is SEHNR and CDR2 is FQNEAQ (reference sequence).